These 10 T cell receptor beta chains were sequenced from one sample in a study of memory CD4+ T cells and cytomegalovirus serostatus (dated by TCRdb to 2018 to 2020). The library was obtained by the immunoSEQ multiplex PCR assay. TCRdb re-hosts the immuneACCESS table, in-frame sequences only. Its copies lack some clones; in the studies checked, an unresolved V gene accounts for under half of them, and the cause for the rest is not known. The sample table shows approximately 53,000 clones, and 82% are seen once. Of the sample, 0.5% to 0.6% is held by the ten largest clones. A FACSAria II was used to sort memory CD4+ T cells, defined as single viable CD3+CD4+CD8-CD45RO+ cells. The specimen sequenced was memory CD4+ T cells from blood. The receptors stem from an adult in good health and CMV-seronegative.

This clone appeared a few times. The chain employs TRBV2 and TRBJ2-5; 7 bases are a match to TRBD1. The CDR3 sequence is 14 residues long. Trimming cost V 6 bases and J 2 bases; bases outside gene matches: 6. CDR1 and CDR2 from the germline V gene are SNHLY and FYNNEI. CDR3 sequence reads: CASRRGTDQETQYF. CDR3 DNA: TGTGCCAGCAGGAGAGGGACAGATCAAGAGACCCAGTACTTC.

The rearrangement joins TRBV4-1 to TRBJ1-1, with a weak D call TRBD1 (5 bases). V lost 5 bases to trimming and J lost 0 bases, with 10 bases between them. Per the germline V gene, CDR1 is MGHRA and CDR2 is YSYEKL. This CDR3 region has 14 residues. The CDR3 here is CASSFRTMNTEAFF. CDR3 DNA: TGCGCCAGCAGCTTTAGGACAATGAACACTGAAGCTTTCTTT.

This clone was counted a single time. The chain joins TRBV6-1 to TRBJ1-4, with D unclear. Trimming pared 6 bases from V and 8 bases from J, leaving 13 bases between. In germline, CDR1 is MNHNS, CDR2 SASEGT. CDR3 length equals 13 residues. For the CDR3, the DNA is TGTGCCAGCAGACCCGAACTAACGGAAAAACTGTTTTTT. Translation: CASRPELTEKLFF.

The CDR3 region is CASGLVLGASTGELFF. In nucleotides, the CDR3 is TGTGCTAGTGGTTTGGTTCTGGGGGCGAGCACCGGGGAGCTGTTTTTT. The chain links TRBV12-5 to TRBJ2-2, with a weak D call TRBD1 (6 bases). Germline loops: CDR1 LGHNT, CDR2 FRNRAP. The V end was cut by 0 bases, the J end by 4 bases, with 12 bases between. The CDR3 has 16 residues.

The rearrangement uses TRBV6-6 and TRBJ1-2; 8 bases align to TRBD1. The CDR3 is 13 residues long. Germline CDR1 and CDR2: MNHNY and SVGAGI (reference sequence). V gave up 6 bases and J gave up 8 bases; unmatched junction bases: 8. Here the CDR3 reads CASSPDRVGGYTF. CDR3 DNA: TGTGCCAGCAGCCCGGACAGGGTGGGAGGCTACACCTTC.

The chain employs TRBV6-1 and TRBJ1-1; D is unclear. This CDR3 spans 13 amino acids. The V gene lost 0 bases and the J gene lost 11 bases, with 13 bases spanning the gap. CDR1 is MNHNS, CDR2 SASEGT, per germline. The CDR3 loop reads CASSEARGDRAFF. The CDR3 region has the DNA TGTGCCAGCAGTGAAGCGCGAGGAGACCGGGCTTTCTTT.

This clone was seen a few times. This sequence joins TRBV2 and TRBJ1-6; D is unclear. There are 14 residues in the CDR3. CDR1 and CDR2 from the germline V gene are SNHLY and FYNNEI. Trimming removed 0 bases from V and 11 bases from J, with 11 bases in between. CDR3 sequence (DNA): TGTGCCAGCAGTGAAGCAGGCTCCGGGGCACCCCTCCACTTT. Translating it yields CASSEAGSGAPLHF.

The chain joins TRBV9 to TRBJ2-1; D is perhaps TRBD2 (6 bases). CDR1 is SGDLS, CDR2 YYNGEE, per germline. Between the trimmed V and J ends, which lost 0 bases and 3 bases, there was a span of 13 bases. The CDR3 is 16 residues long. The CDR3 region is CASSVGGTDYYNEQFF. CDR3 coding DNA: TGTGCCAGCAGCGTAGGGGGGACTGATTACTACAATGAGCAGTTCTTC.

V is TRBV18 and J is TRBJ2-4; no clear D. CDR1 and CDR2 from the germline V gene are KGHSH and LQKENI. With 2 bases removed from V and 3 bases from J, the gap between germline ends came to 20 bases. This CDR3 comprises 18 residues. The CDR3 nucleotides read TGTGCCAGCTCACCAGTGCAAGCGAGTGGGCGCGGCAAAAACATTCAGTACTTC. This encodes CASSPVQASGRGKNIQYF.

This clone was recorded only once. The V and J genes are TRBV5-4 and TRBJ1-4; tentative D call: TRBD1 (6 bases). Trimming shortened V by 0 bases and J by 8 bases, and 14 bases separated the two germline ends. The CDR3 extends over 15 amino acids. From germline, CDR1 is SGHNT and CDR2 YYREEE (reference sequence). The CDR3 bases are TGTGCCAGCAGCTTGGGGGGGGCCTCTGGGGAAAAACTGTTTTTT. It encodes CASSLGGASGEKLFF.